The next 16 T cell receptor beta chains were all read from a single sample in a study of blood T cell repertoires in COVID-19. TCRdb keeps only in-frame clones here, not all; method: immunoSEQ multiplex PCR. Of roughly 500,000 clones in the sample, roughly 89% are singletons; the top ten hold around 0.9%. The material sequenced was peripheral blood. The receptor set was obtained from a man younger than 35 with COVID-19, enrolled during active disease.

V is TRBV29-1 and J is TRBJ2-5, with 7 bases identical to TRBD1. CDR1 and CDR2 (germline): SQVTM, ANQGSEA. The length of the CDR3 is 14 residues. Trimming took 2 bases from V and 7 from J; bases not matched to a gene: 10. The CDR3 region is CSVEYGQVRGTQYF. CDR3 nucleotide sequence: TGCAGCGTTGAATACGGACAGGTCCGGGGGACCCAGTACTTC.

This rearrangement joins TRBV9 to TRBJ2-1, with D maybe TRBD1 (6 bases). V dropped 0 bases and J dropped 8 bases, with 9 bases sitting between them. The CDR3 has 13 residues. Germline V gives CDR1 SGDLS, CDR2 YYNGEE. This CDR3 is CASSVGGHDEQFF. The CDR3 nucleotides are TGTGCCAGCAGCGTAGGGGGGCACGATGAGCAGTTCTTC.

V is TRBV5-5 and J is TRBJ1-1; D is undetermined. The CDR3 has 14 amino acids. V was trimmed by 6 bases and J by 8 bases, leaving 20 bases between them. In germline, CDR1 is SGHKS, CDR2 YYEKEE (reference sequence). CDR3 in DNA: TGTGCCAGCACAAACGGTAGTACCCCATTAGAAGCTTTCTTT. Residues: CASTNGSTPLEAFF.

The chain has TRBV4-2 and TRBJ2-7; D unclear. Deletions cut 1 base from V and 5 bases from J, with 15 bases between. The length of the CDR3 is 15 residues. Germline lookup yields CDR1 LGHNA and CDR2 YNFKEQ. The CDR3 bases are TGTGCCAGCAGCCAAGTCACTATAAACGGTAACGAGCAGTACTTC. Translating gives CASSQVTINGNEQYF.

CDR3 region: CATSRELVGTGLHEKLFF. CDR3 nucleotide sequence: TGTGCCACCAGCAGAGAACTGGTCGGGACAGGGCTTCATGAAAAACTGTTTTTT. The V gene is TRBV15, the J gene TRBJ1-4, with 9 bases matching TRBD1. The V gene end was trimmed by 0 bases and the J gene end by 6 bases; junction bases not matched to a gene: 11. Germline V gene lookup returns CDR1 LNHNV and CDR2 YYDKDF (reference sequence). The CDR3 spans 18 residues.

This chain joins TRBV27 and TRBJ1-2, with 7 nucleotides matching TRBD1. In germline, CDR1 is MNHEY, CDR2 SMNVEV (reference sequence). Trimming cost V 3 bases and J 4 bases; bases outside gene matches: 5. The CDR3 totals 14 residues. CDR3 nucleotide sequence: TGTGCCAGCAGTTTTAGGGGGCCGGGCTATGGCTACACCTTC. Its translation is CASSFRGPGYGYTF.

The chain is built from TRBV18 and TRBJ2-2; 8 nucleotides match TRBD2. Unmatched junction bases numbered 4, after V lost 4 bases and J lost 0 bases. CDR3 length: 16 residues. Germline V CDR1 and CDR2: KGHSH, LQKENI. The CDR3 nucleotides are TGTGCCAGCTCACAAATAGCGGGATCGAACACCGGGGAGCTGTTTTTT. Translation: CASSQIAGSNTGELFF.

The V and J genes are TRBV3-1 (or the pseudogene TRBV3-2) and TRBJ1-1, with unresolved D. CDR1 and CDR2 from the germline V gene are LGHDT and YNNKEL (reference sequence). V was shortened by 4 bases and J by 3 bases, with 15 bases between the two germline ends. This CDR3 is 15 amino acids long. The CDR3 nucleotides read TGTGCCAGCAGCCCCAATATAGAAATGGACACTGAAGCTTTCTTT. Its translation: CASSPNIEMDTEAFF.

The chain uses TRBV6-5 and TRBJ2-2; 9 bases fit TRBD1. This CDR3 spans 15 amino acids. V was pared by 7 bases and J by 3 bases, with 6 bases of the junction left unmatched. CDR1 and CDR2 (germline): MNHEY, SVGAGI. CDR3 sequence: CASTPGQGYTGELFF. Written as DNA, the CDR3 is TGTGCCAGCACACCGGGACAGGGCTACACCGGGGAGCTGTTTTTT.

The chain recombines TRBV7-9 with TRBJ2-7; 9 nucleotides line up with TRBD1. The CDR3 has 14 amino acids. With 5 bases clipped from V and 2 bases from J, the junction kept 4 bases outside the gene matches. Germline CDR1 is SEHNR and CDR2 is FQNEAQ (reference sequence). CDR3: CASSHRDRAYEQYF. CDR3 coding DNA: TGTGCCAGCAGCCACCGGGACAGGGCCTACGAGCAGTACTTC.

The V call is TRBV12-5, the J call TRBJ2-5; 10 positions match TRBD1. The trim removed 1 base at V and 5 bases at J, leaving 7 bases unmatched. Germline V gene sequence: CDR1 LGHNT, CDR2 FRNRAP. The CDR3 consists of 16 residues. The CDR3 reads CASGLGRQGAYETQYF. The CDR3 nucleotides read TGTGCTAGTGGTTTGGGTCGACAGGGGGCATATGAGACCCAGTACTTC.

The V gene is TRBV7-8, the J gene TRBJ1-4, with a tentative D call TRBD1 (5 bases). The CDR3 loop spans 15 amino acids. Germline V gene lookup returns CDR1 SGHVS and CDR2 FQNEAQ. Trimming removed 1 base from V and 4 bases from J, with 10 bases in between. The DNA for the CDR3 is TGTGCCAGCAGCTTAGATGACAGTTTTAATGAAAAACTGTTTTTT. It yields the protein CASSLDDSFNEKLFF.

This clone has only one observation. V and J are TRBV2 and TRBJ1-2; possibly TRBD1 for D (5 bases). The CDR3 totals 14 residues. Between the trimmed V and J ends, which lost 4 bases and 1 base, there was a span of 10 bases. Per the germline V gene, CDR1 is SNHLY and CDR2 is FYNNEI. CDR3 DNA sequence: TGTGCCAGCAGTGCGGACATTAGTAACTATGGCTACACCTTC. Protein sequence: CASSADISNYGYTF. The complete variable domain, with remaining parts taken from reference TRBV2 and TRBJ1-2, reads EPEVTQTPSHQVTQMGQEVILRCVPISNHLYFYWYRQILGQKVEFLVSFYNNEISEKSEIFDDQFSVERPDGSNFTLKIRSTKLEDSAMYFCASSADISNYGYTFGSGTRLTVV.

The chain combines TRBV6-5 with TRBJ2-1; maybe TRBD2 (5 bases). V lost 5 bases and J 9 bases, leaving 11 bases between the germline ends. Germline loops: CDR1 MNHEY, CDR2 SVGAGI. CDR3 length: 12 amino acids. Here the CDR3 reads CASSTLAGEQFF. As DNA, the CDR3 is TGTGCCAGCAGTACCCTAGCAGGTGAGCAGTTCTTC.

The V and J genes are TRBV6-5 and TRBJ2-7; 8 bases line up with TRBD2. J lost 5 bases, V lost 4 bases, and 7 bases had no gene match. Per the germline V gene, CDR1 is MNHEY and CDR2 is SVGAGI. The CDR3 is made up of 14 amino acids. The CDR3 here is CASSWISGAHEQYF. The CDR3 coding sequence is TGTGCCAGCAGTTGGATTAGCGGGGCCCACGAGCAGTACTTC.

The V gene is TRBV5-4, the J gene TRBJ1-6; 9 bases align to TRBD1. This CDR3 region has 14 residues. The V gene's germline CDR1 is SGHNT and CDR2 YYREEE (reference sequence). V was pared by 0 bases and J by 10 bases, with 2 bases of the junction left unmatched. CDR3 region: CASSLEQGASPLHF. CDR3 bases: TGTGCCAGCAGCTTGGAACAGGGGGCCTCACCCCTCCACTTT.